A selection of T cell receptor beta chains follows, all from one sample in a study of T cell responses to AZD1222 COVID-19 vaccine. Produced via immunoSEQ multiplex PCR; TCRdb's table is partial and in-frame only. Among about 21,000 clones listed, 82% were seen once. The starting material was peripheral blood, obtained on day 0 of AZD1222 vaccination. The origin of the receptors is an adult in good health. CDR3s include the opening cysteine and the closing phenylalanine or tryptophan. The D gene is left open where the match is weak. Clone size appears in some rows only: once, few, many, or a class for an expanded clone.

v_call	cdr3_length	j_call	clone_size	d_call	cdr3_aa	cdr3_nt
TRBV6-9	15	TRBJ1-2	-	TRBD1	CASSYGTASNYGYTF	TGTGCCAGCAGTTATGGGACAGCTTCAAACTATGGCTACACCTTC
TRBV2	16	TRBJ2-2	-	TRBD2	CATSGLAGGDTGELFF	TGTGCCACCTCAGGACTAGCGGGGGGTGACACCGGGGAGCTGTTTTTT
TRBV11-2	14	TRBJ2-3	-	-	CASSFLDVGDTQYF	TGTGCCAGCAGCTTTCTCGACGTCGGAGATACGCAGTATTTT
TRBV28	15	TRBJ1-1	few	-	CASSFFSRENTEAFF	TGTGCCAGCAGTTTTTTCTCGAGAGAGAACACTGAAGCTTTCTTT
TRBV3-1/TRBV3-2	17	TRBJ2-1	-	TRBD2	CASSQTVAGVRANEQFF	TGTGCCAGCAGCCAAACAGTAGCGGGAGTTAGGGCCAATGAGCAGTTCTTC
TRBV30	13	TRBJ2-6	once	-	CAWKLSGANVLTF	TGTGCCTGGAAGCTCAGTGGGGCCAACGTCCTGACTTTC
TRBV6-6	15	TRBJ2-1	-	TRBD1	CASSQMGQGYNEQFF	TGTGCCAGCAGCCAAATGGGACAGGGGTACAATGAGCAGTTCTTC
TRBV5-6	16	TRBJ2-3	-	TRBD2	CASSLVGGVHTDTQYF	TGTGCCAGCAGCTTGGTTGGGGGGGTCCACACAGATACGCAGTATTTT
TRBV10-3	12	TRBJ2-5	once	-	CAIGDLQETQYF	TGTGCCATCGGGGACCTCCAAGAGACCCAGTACTTC
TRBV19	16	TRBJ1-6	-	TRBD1	CASSILGQGTNSPLHF	TGTGCCAGTAGTATCCTCGGACAGGGTACGAATTCACCCCTCCACTTT
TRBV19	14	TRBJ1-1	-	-	CASSSSGWDTEAFF	TGTGCCAGTAGTTCGTCGGGGTGGGACACTGAAGCTTTCTTT
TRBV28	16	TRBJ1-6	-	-	CASSSPQVSYNSPLHF	TGTGCCAGCAGTTCCCCCCAAGTTTCCTATAATTCACCCCTCCACTTT
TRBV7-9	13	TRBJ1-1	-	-	CASSRPPGAEAFF	TGTGCCAGCAGCCGGCCCCCAGGGGCTGAAGCTTTCTTT
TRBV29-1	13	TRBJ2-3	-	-	CSVEDTSPDTQYF	TGCAGCGTTGAAGACACTAGCCCAGATACGCAGTATTTT
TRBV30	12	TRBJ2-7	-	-	CAWSVQGYEQYF	TGTGCCTGGAGTGTACAAGGGTACGAGCAGTACTTC
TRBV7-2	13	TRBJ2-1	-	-	CASSRDGNNEQFF	TGTGCCAGCAGCCGGGACGGGAACAATGAGCAGTTCTTC
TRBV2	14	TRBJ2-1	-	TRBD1	CASSGDRAYNEQFF	TGTGCCAGCAGTGGGGACAGGGCGTACAATGAGCAGTTCTTC
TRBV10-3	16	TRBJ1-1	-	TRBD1	CAISVDRGLPNTEAFF	TGTGCCATCAGTGTCGACAGGGGGCTACCGAACACTGAAGCTTTCTTT
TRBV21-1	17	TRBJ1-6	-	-	CASSKKFSRGADSPLHF	TGTGCCAGCAGCAAGAAATTTAGTAGGGGAGCGGATTCACCCCTCCACTTT
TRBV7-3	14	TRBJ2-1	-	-	CASSSDLARHEQFF	TGTGCCAGCAGCTCTGACTTAGCGAGGCATGAGCAGTTCTTC
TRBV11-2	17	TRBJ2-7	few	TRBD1	CASSSYPGTDFSYEQYF	TGTGCCAGCAGCTCTTATCCGGGGACAGATTTTTCCTACGAGCAGTACTTC
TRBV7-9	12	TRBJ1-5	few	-	CASSLERGPQHF	TGTGCCAGCAGCTTAGAGAGGGGGCCCCAGCATTTT
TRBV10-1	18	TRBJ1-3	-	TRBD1	CASSGPGQGKKTGNTIYF	TGCGCCAGCAGTGGACCGGGACAGGGGAAGAAGACTGGAAACACCATATATTTT
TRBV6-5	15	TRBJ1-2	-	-	CASRVPGQGAYGYTF	TGTGCCAGCAGAGTCCCGGGACAAGGGGCCTATGGCTACACCTTC
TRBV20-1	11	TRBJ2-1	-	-	CSASPRGEQFF	TGCAGTGCTAGTCCTCGCGGTGAGCAGTTCTTC
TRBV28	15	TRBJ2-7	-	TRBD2	CASSAPAAGAYEQYF	TGTGCCAGCAGTGCACCCGCAGCGGGGGCTTACGAGCAGTACTTC
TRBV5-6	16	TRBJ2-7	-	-	CASSLDSDFLSYEQYF	TGTGCCAGCAGCTTGGATTCAGACTTCTTATCCTACGAGCAGTACTTC
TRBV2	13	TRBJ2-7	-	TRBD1	CASITDRDYEQYF	TGTGCCAGCATTACCGACAGGGACTACGAGCAGTACTTC
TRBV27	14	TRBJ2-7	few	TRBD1	CASGGQESSYEQYF	TGTGCCAGCGGGGGACAGGAGAGCTCCTACGAGCAGTACTTC
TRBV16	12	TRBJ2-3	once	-	CASSLSTDTQYF	TGTGCCAGCAGCCTATCAACAGATACGCAGTATTTT
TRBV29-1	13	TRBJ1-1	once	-	CSVGAQMNTEAFF	TGCAGCGTTGGGGCACAAATGAACACTGAAGCTTTCTTT
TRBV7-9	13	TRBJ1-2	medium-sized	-	CASSTAGSYGYTF	TGTGCCAGCAGCACTGCCGGGAGCTATGGCTACACCTTC
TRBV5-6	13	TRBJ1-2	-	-	CASSLGQFGGYTF	TGTGCCAGCAGCTTGGGTCAATTCGGTGGCTACACCTTC
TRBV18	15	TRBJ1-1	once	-	CASSPPSQMNTEAFF	TGTGCCAGCTCACCCCCCTCACAGATGAACACTGAAGCTTTCTTT
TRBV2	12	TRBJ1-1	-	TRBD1	CASNAGGTEAFF	TGTGCCAGCAATGCAGGGGGCACTGAAGCTTTCTTT
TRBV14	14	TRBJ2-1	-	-	CASSPRTWPNEQFF	TGTGCCAGCAGCCCAAGGACCTGGCCCAATGAGCAGTTCTTC
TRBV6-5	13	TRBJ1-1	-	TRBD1	CASMGQWNTEAFF	TGTGCCAGCATGGGACAGTGGAACACTGAAGCTTTCTTT
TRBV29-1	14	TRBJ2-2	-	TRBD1	CSVRGQGGTGELFF	TGCAGCGTGAGGGGACAGGGTGGAACCGGGGAGCTGTTTTTT
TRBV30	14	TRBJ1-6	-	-	CAWSGLVGTSPLHF	TGTGCCTGGAGTGGTTTAGTCGGCACTTCACCCCTCCACTTT
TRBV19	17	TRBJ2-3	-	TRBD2	CASIDRGLAGSADTQYF	TGTGCCAGTATCGACCGAGGGCTAGCGGGATCGGCAGATACGCAGTATTTT
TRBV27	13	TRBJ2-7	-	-	CASSLVAGYEQYF	TGTGCCAGCAGTTTGGTCGCTGGATACGAGCAGTACTTC
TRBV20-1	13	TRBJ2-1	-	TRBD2	CSASRLAGGEQFF	TGCAGTGCTAGTCGACTAGCGGGAGGTGAGCAGTTCTTC
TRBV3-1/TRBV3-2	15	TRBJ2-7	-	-	CASSQDGGFSYEQYF	TGTGCCAGCAGCCAAGATGGGGGCTTCTCCTACGAGCAGTACTTC
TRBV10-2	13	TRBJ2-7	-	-	CASGSLNSYEQYF	TGTGCTAGTGGGTCGTTGAACTCCTACGAGCAGTACTTC
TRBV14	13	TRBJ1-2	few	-	CASSHSRGNGYTF	TGTGCCAGCAGCCACTCGAGGGGGAATGGCTACACCTTC
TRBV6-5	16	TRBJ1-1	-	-	CASSYYMGLGNTEAFF	TGTGCCAGCAGTTACTACATGGGGTTGGGGAACACTGAAGCTTTCTTT
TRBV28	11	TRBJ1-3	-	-	CASTRGNTIYF	TGTGCCAGCACCAGGGGAAACACCATATATTTT
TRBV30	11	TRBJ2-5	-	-	CAWIRAETQYF	TGTGCCTGGATACGAGCGGAGACCCAGTACTTC
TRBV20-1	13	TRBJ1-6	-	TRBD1	CSASKQGDSPLHF	TGCAGTGCTAGTAAACAGGGGGATTCACCCCTCCACTTT
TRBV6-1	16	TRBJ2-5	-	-	CASSGRLAGAQETQYF	TGTGCCAGCAGTGGCCGCTTGGCGGGGGCCCAAGAGACCCAGTACTTC
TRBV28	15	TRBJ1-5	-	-	CASRRGGGRNQPQHF	TGTGCCAGCAGGAGGGGCGGGGGGCGGAATCAGCCCCAGCATTTT
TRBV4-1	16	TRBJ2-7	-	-	CASSQEFGRSSYEQYF	TGCGCCAGCAGCCAAGAGTTTGGGAGGAGCTCCTACGAGCAGTACTTC
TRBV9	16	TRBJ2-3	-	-	CASSVVRGRSGDTQYF	TGTGCCAGCAGCGTAGTGAGGGGACGATCTGGAGATACGCAGTATTTT
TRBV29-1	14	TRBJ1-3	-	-	CSVEDHSRGDTIYF	TGCAGCGTTGAAGATCACTCGCGGGGGGACACCATATATTTT
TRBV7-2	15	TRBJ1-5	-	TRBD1	CASSLRTGGRQPQHF	TGTGCCAGCAGCTTAAGAACAGGGGGCAGGCAGCCCCAGCATTTT
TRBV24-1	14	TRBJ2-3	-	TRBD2	CATSSSGGTDTQYF	TGTGCCACCAGTTCTAGCGGGGGCACAGATACGCAGTATTTT
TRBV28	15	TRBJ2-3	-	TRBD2	CASSSPGLATDTQYF	TGTGCCAGCAGTTCCCCGGGACTAGCCACAGATACGCAGTATTTT
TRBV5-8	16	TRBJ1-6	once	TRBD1	CASSLGQGLSGSPLHF	TGTGCCAGCAGCTTAGGACAGGGCCTATCTGGTTCACCCCTCCACTTT
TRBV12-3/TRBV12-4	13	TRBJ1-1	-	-	CASSWTLNTEAFF	TGTGCCAGCAGCTGGACACTGAACACTGAAGCTTTCTTT
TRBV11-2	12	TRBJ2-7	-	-	CASSRYSYEQYF	TGTGCCAGCAGCCGGTACTCCTACGAGCAGTACTTC